This is a list of T cell receptor beta chains from one sample in a study of cytomegalovirus exposure and HLA in healthy donors. Measured with immunoSEQ multiplex PCR; TCRdb has only the in-frame clones, and not every one. The sample yields more than 85,000 clones, around three quarters seen once. The specimen was PBMCs. Receptors were obtained from a male donor in good health and CMV-seropositive. Both conserved end residues are part of each CDR3. A D gene is named only where the DNA matches it firmly. The size of a clone is reported for some rows only, either as once, few or many, or as a class for expanded clones.

DNA: TGTGCCTGGACGGGACAGACCGATCAGCCCCAGCATTTT; CDR3: CAWTGQTDQPQHF; V: TRBV30; J: TRBJ1-5; D: TRBD1; length: 13; size: .
DNA: TGTGCCAGTAGTAACATAATCCAGCCCCAGCATTTT; CDR3: CASSNIIQPQHF; V: TRBV19; J: TRBJ1-5; D: .; length: 12; size: .
DNA: TGTGCCAGCAGCGCGGGACAGGGAGTGGTAGATGGCTACACCTTC; CDR3: CASSAGQGVVDGYTF; V: TRBV5-4; J: TRBJ1-2; D: TRBD1; length: 15; size: few
DNA: TGTGCCATCAGTGGGGCAGGGTGGGAGACCCAGTACTTC; CDR3: CAISGAGWETQYF; V: TRBV10-3; J: TRBJ2-5; D: .; length: 13; size: .
DNA: TGTGCCAGCAGTCCCCACTCGGACAGGGGCACCAATCAGCCCCAGCATTTT; CDR3: CASSPHSDRGTNQPQHF; V: TRBV27; J: TRBJ1-5; D: TRBD1; length: 17; size: .
DNA: TGTGCCAGCAGTTTATCGCGGACAGGGGAAGCTTTCTTT; CDR3: CASSLSRTGEAFF; V: TRBV27; J: TRBJ1-1; D: TRBD1; length: 13; size: .
DNA: TGTGCCAGCAGCTTACGGGGGGGACGGGGGCGGATGAACACTGAAGCTTTCTTT; CDR3: CASSLRGGRGRMNTEAFF; V: TRBV7-9; J: TRBJ1-1; D: .; length: 18; size: .
DNA: TGTGCCAGCAGCTTGGTTGGCGGCCTCACCTTATTC; CDR3: CASSLVGGLTLF; V: TRBV5-4; J: TRBJ2-7; D: .; length: 12; size: .
DNA: TGTGCCTGGGGGACAGGGCAAGGGGGCTACACCTTC; CDR3: CAWGTGQGGYTF; V: TRBV30; J: TRBJ1-2; D: TRBD1; length: 12; size: .
DNA: TGTGCCAGCAGTGAACATTGGGGCCACGAGCAGTACTTC; CDR3: CASSEHWGHEQYF; V: TRBV6-1; J: TRBJ2-7; D: .; length: 13; size: .
DNA: TGTGCCAGCAGCTATCCGGGACTAGCGGACAATGAGCAGTTCTTC; CDR3: CASSYPGLADNEQFF; V: TRBV2; J: TRBJ2-1; D: TRBD2; length: 15; size: few
DNA: TGTGCCAGTAGAAGACAGGGGGCGCATGGCTACACCTTC; CDR3: CASRRQGAHGYTF; V: TRBV19; J: TRBJ1-2; D: TRBD1; length: 13; size: .
DNA: TGTGCCATCAGTGAGTCCAATCCCCCCGGGAATACGCAGTATTTT; CDR3: CAISESNPPGNTQYF; V: TRBV10-3; J: TRBJ2-3; D: .; length: 15; size: .
DNA: TGCGCCAGCAGCAGAGGACTAGCGGGGGGCTACGAGCAGTACTTC; CDR3: CASSRGLAGGYEQYF; V: TRBV4-1; J: TRBJ2-7; D: TRBD2; length: 15; size: few
DNA: TGTGCCTGGAGCCTGGGACACCAAAGCACAGATACGCAGTATTTT; CDR3: CAWSLGHQSTDTQYF; V: TRBV30; J: TRBJ2-3; D: .; length: 15; size: .
DNA: TGTGCCAGCAGTGAATCTGGGGTAGCGACTAATGAAAAACTGTTTTTT; CDR3: CASSESGVATNEKLFF; V: TRBV6-1; J: TRBJ1-4; D: .; length: 16; size: few
DNA: TGTGCCAGCAGTGAACGGGGATATAGCGGGGAGCTGTTTTTT; CDR3: CASSERGYSGELFF; V: TRBV6-1; J: TRBJ2-2; D: .; length: 14; size: few
DNA: TGCGCCAGCAGCTTTCAGGGTGCGAATTCACCCCTCCACTTT; CDR3: CASSFQGANSPLHF; V: TRBV5-1; J: TRBJ1-6; D: .; length: 14; size: few
DNA: TGTGCCAGTAGTCCGCTGGCGGTGAACACCGGGGAGCTGTTTTTT; CDR3: CASSPLAVNTGELFF; V: TRBV19; J: TRBJ2-2; D: .; length: 15; size: .
DNA: TGTGCCAGCACCCCCCGGGGTGGCCGCACAGATACGCAGTATTTT; CDR3: CASTPRGGRTDTQYF; V: TRBV5-4; J: TRBJ2-3; D: .; length: 15; size: .
DNA: TGTGCCAGTAGTAGGAACAGGGGAGACGGCACAGATACGCAGTATTTT; CDR3: CASSRNRGDGTDTQYF; V: TRBV19; J: TRBJ2-3; D: TRBD1; length: 16; size: .
DNA: TGTGCCAGCAGCTTGACAGGGTACTCCTACAATGAGCAGTTCTTC; CDR3: CASSLTGYSYNEQFF; V: TRBV5-4; J: TRBJ2-1; D: .; length: 15; size: .